The sequence of this T cell receptor beta chain was determined in a study of T-cell memory formation after mild COVID-19. V gave up 10 bases and J gave up 5 bases, with 20 bases separating them. Looked up from germline, CDR1 is SGHVS and CDR2 is FNYEAQ. The CDR3 is 15 residues long. This clonotype has just a few counts. TCRdb ran MiXCR on the 5' RACE reads and lists one entry per CDR3 protein. The data hold 500,000 to 600,000 distinct CDR3 sequences, with more than 15% observed a single time. Source material: PBMCs or a T cell subset sorted from them (not recorded which). This receptor was obtained from an adult woman who had mild COVID-19 (a few samples of this study predate the infection). Cell type and time point are not known. The J gene is TRBJ2-2, the V gene TRBV7-6; possibly TRBD2 for D (6 bases). Written as DNA, the CDR3 is TGTGCCATCCGTGGAAAGGGGAGGAAGACCGGGGAGCTGTTTTTT. Its protein is CAIRGKGRKTGELFF.